These 10 T cell receptor beta chains share one sample of origin, sequenced in a study of regulatory T cells in long-lasting Graves disease. Sequencing libraries for TCR beta were prepared with iRepertoire HTBI primers and Arm-PCR of CDR3 regions. MiXCR, applied by TCRdb to the multiplex PCR reads, yields one record per CDR3 protein. Of 350,000 to 550,000 distinct CDR3 sequences in the sample, about 15% were seen once. Time point denoted: newly diagnosed GD, antithyroid drugs for less than 3 months. Making the TCR library involved RNA that had been extracted from PBMCs. This sample was also put to use in a study of T cells in Graves' hyperthyroidism and ophthalmopathy.

The input for sequencing was peripheral blood mononuclear cells (PBMCs), taken at new diagnosis, from a patient treated with antithyroid drugs. The receptor set was obtained from a woman aged 25 to 39 with Graves disease.

This clonotype was observed at least ten times. The chain recombines TRBV18 with TRBJ2-1; 10 bases align to TRBD1. This CDR3 is 16 amino acids long. V trimming: 2 bases; J trimming: 5 bases; junction bases outside the gene matches: 6. CDR1 KGHSH and CDR2 LQKENI come from the germline V gene. The CDR3 is CASSPSRDRGHNEQFF. For the CDR3, the DNA is TGTGCCAGCTCACCATCCCGGGACAGGGGTCACAATGAGCAGTTCTTC.

This clonotype appeared many times. J is TRBJ2-3 and V is TRBV28; TRBD2 is a possible D gene (5 bases). V gave up 2 bases and J gave up 6 bases, with 9 bases separating them. CDR1 MDHEN and CDR2 SYDVKM come from the germline V gene. This CDR3 contains 13 residues. CDR3 nucleotide sequence: TGTGCCAGCAGTTTAGAGGGATTCGATACGCAGTATTTT. Its translation is CASSLEGFDTQYF.

This clonotype appeared many times. At one of its ends the junction is not consistent with the germline gene, which may arise from a read error. The V gene is TRBV13, the J gene TRBJ2-3; D not resolved. The germline V gene encodes CDR1 PRHDT and CDR2 FYEKMQ (reference sequence). The CDR3 is 14 amino acids. The CDR3 DNA reads as TGTGCCAGCAGCGTAGGAACTAGCACAGATACGCAGTATTTT. Translated: CASSVGTSTDTQYF.

Remarks on this clonotype: A much larger clone sits a single nucleotide away, making a read error possible. No conserved phenylalanine or tryptophan ends this CDR3, so it is likely a read error. This chain links TRBV5-1 with TRBJ2-1; 14 bases are shared with TRBD2. The CDR3 is made up of 19 amino acids. Trimming removed 0 bases from V and 2 bases from J; junction bases left unmatched: 7. Germline V lookup: CDR1 SGHRS, CDR2 YFSETQ. The CDR3 sequence: CASSLGGLAGEGTYNEQFC. CDR3 coding DNA: TGCGCCAGCAGCTTGGGGGGACTAGCGGGAGAGGGGACCTACAATGAGCAGTTCTGC.

There are a few counts of this clonotype. An end of the junction does not agree with germline; a read error may underlie this. This chain uses TRBV7-9 with TRBJ2-3, with 12 nucleotides matching TRBD1. CDR3 length equals 18 residues. CDR1 is SEHNR, CDR2 FQNEAQ, per germline (reference sequence). Written as DNA, the CDR3 is TGTGCCAGCAGCGTCAATGCCGGGACAGGGGGCAAGACAGATACGCAGTGTTTT. It specifies CASSVNAGTGGKTDTQCF.

This clonotype was recorded at least ten times. The chain carries TRBV2 and TRBJ2-3; D uncertain. V gave up 3 bases and J gave up 0 bases, with 10 bases separating them. Germline V CDR1 and CDR2: SNHLY, FYNNEI. The CDR3 covers 15 residues. CDR3 in DNA: TGTGCCAGCAGTGAGGAGCTCACCAGCACAGATACGCAGTATTTT. Translating it yields CASSEELTSTDTQYF. The full variable domain, rest sourced from reference TRBV2 and TRBJ2-3, is EPEVTQTPSHQVTQMGQEVILRCVPISNHLYFYWYRQILGQKVEFLVSFYNNEISEKSEIFDDQFSVERPDGSNFTLKIRSTKLEDSAMYFCASSEELTSTDTQYFGPGTRLTVL.

This clonotype was recorded many times. The rearrangement links TRBV9 to TRBJ2-1; tentative D call: TRBD2 (6 bases). CDR1 is SGDLS, CDR2 YYNGEE, per germline. The CDR3 is 15 residues long. Trimming shortened V by 0 bases and J by 4 bases, and 11 bases separated the two germline ends. The CDR3 is CASSVEGTGYNEQFF. The DNA for the CDR3 is TGTGCCAGCAGCGTAGAGGGGACTGGTTACAATGAGCAGTTCTTC.

This clonotype was seen a single time. This chain uses TRBV28 with TRBJ2-3; 8 bases are shared with TRBD2. CDR3 size: 14 residues. The germline V gene has CDR1 MDHEN and CDR2 SYDVKM. The J segment lost 4 bases and the V segment lost 7 bases, leaving 7 bases of the junction unmatched. The CDR3 spells CASIISGESDTQYF. In DNA, the CDR3 is TGTGCCAGCATCATTAGCGGGGAGTCAGATACGCAGTATTTT.

V gene TRBV15 combines with J gene TRBJ2-3, with 8 bases identical to TRBD2. CDR1 LNHNV and CDR2 YYDKDF come from the germline V gene (reference sequence). V trimming: 0 bases; J trimming: 3 bases; junction bases outside the gene matches: 11. The CDR3 covers 18 residues. The CDR3 loop reads CATSRDTLAGRGTDTQYF. DNA of the CDR3: TGTGCCACCAGCAGAGATACCCTAGCGGGCCGGGGAACAGATACGCAGTATTTT.

The chain joins TRBV7-6 to TRBJ1-2, with 8 positions matching TRBD1. CDR1 is SGHVS, CDR2 FNYEAQ, per germline. There are 13 residues in the CDR3. With 2 bases clipped from V and 7 bases from J, the junction kept 3 bases outside the gene matches. As DNA, the CDR3 is TGTGCCAGCAGCTTAACAGGGGGTGGTGGCTACACCTTC. It is translated as CASSLTGGGGYTF.